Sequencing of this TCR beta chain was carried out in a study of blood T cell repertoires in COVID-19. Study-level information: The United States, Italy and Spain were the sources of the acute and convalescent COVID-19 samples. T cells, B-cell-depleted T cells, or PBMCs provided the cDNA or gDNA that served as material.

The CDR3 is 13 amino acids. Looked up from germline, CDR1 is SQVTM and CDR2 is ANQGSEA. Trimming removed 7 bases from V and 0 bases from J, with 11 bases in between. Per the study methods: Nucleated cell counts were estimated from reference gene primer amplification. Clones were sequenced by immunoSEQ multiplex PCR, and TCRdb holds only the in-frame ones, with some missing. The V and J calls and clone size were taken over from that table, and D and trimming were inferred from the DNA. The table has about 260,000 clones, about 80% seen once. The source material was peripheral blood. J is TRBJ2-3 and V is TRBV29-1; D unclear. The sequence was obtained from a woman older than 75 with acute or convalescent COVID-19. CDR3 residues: CSGRNPSTDTQYF. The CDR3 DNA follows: TGCAGCGGGCGGAACCCTAGCACAGATACGCAGTATTTT.